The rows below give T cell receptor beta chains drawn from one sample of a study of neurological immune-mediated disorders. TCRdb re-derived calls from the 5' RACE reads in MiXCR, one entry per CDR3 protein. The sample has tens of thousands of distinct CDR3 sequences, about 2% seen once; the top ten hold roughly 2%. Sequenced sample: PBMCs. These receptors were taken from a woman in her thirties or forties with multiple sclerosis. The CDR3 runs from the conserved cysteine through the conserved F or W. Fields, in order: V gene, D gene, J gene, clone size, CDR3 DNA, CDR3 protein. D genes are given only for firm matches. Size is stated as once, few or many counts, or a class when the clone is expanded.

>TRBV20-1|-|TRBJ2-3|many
TGCAGTGCTAGAGATACCGGGACCGGGCCTTGGGGTACGCAGTATTTT
CSARDTGTGPWGTQYF
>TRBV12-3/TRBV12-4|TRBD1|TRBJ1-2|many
TGTGCCAGCAGTCCCAGACAGGGGGCCTCGGGAGGCTACACCTTC
CASSPRQGASGGYTF
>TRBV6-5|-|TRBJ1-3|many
TGTGCCAGCAGTTTCGGTGGAAACACCATATATTTT
CASSFGGNTIYF
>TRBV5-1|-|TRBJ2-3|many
TGCGCCAGCAGTTTGGAGGGATTCACAGATACGCAGTATTTT
CASSLEGFTDTQYF
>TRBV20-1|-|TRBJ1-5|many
TGCAGTGCTCGGGGGAGCGGGGCCTTGGAGCCCCAGCATTTT
CSARGSGALEPQHF
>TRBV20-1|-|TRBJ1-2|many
TGCAGTGCTAGCTCTCCAAATAGTGGACTCACCTTC
CSASSPNSGLTF
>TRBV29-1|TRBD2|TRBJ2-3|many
TGCAGCGCTGCACCTAGCGGGGTCGGGGGTACGCAGTATTTT
CSAAPSGVGGTQYF
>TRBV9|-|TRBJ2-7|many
TGTGCCAGCAGCGAGGGGGGCGGTGGGGCATACGAGCAGTACTTC
CASSEGGGGAYEQYF
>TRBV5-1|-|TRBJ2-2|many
TGCGCCAGCAGCTATACAGGGCGTTGGAGAACCGGGGAGCTGTTTTTT
CASSYTGRWRTGELFF
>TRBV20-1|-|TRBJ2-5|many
TGCAGTCAGATCGGGGCCCCCCGCCAGACCCAGTACTTC
CSQIGAPRQTQYF
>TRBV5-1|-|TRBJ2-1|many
TGCGCCAGCAGCGGGTCCGGTATCAATGAGCAGTTCTTC
CASSGSGINEQFF
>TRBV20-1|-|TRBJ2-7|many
TGCAGTGCTAGAGATCTCAACTACGAGCAGTACTTC
CSARDLNYEQYF